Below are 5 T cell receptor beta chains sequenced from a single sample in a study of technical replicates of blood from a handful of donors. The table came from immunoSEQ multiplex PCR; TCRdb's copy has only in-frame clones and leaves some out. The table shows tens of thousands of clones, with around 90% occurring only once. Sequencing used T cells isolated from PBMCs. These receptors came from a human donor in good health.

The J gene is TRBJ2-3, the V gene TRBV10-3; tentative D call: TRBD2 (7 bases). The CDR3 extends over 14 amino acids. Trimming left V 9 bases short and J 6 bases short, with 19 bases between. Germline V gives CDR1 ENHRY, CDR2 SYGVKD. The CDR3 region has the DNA TGTGCCATGGCGAGGGGGAGGGAGGGCGATACGCAGTATTTT. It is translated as CAMARGREGDTQYF.

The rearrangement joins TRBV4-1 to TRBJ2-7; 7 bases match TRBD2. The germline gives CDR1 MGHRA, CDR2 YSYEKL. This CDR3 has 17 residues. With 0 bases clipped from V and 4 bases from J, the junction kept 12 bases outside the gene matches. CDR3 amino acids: CASSQDSGLGRAYEQYF. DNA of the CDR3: TGCGCCAGCAGCCAAGATTCTGGACTAGGCCGGGCTTACGAGCAGTACTTC.

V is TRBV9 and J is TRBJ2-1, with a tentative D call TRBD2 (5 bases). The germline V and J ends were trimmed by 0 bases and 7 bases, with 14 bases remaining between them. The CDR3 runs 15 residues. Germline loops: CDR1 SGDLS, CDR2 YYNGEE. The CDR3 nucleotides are TGTGCCAGCAGCGTAGAGGGTGGGAGTAGGAATGAGCAGTTCTTC. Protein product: CASSVEGGSRNEQFF.

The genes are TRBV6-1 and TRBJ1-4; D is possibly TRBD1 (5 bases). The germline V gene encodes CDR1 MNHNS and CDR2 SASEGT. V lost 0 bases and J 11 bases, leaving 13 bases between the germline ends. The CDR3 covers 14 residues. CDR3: CASSEAIRVGKLFF. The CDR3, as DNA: TGTGCCAGCAGTGAAGCTATCAGGGTGGGCAAACTGTTTTTT.

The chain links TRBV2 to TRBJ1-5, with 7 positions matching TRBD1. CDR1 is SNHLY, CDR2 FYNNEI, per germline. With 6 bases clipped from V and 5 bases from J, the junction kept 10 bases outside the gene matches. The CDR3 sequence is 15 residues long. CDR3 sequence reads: CASSLGQIYDQPQHF. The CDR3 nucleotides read TGTGCCAGCAGCTTGGGACAGATTTACGATCAGCCCCAGCATTTT.